This is a list of T cell receptor beta chains from one sample in a study of Graves' ophthalmopathy and Graves' hyperthyroidism. Each CDR3 protein is one row after TCRdb ran MiXCR on the multiplex PCR reads. Here the sample spans about 740,000 distinct CDR3 sequences, around 40% being singletons. Sequenced input: peripheral blood. The receptors derive from an adult man with Graves' ophthalmopathy. The CDR3 runs from the conserved cysteine through the conserved F or W. The D gene is left open where the match is weak. The size field is filled for only some rows; it gives once, few, many or a size class.

>11|.|.|TRBJ2-2|TRBV6-2/TRBV6-3
CASSQRWELFF
TGTGCCAGCAGCCAACGATGGGAGCTGTTTTTT
>15|.|.|TRBJ2-5|TRBV11-2
CASSLAGPLEETQYF
TGTGCCAGCAGCTTAGCGGGACCACTAGAGGAGACCCAGTACTTC
>13|.|.|TRBJ1-4|TRBV19
CATTGDVAEKLFF
TGTGCCACCACAGGCGACGTCGCTGAAAAACTGTTTTTT
>16|.|.|TRBJ1-6|TRBV5-1
CASSQGSGREHSPLHF
TGCGCCAGCAGCCAAGGTAGTGGCAGGGAACATTCACCCCTCCACTTT
>13|.|.|TRBJ2-7|TRBV7-2
CASSLFRAYEQYF
TGTGCCAGCAGCTTGTTCAGGGCGTACGAGCAGTACTTC
>16|.|.|TRBJ1-1|TRBV2
CASSYSTGYLNTEAFF
TGTGCCAGCAGTTACTCGACCGGATACTTGAACACTGAAGCTTTCTTT
>16|TRBD1|few|TRBJ1-5|TRBV19
CASSRQGANGNQPQHF
TGTGCCAGTAGCCGACAGGGGGCGAACGGCAATCAGCCCCAGCATTTT
>14|TRBD2|few|TRBJ2-5|TRBV24-1
CATSGGGNEETQYF
TGTGCCACCAGTGGCGGGGGGAATGAAGAGACCCAGTACTTC
>17|TRBD1|once|TRBJ1-2|TRBV25-1
CASSALGQGALGYGYTF
TGTGCCAGCAGTGCCCTGGGACAGGGGGCGTTGGGCTATGGCTACACCTTC
>16|.|few|TRBJ1-6|TRBV20-1
CSARDLRGLGNSPLHF
TGCAGTGCTAGAGATCTCCGGGGTTTGGGGAATTCACCCCTCCACTTT
>15|.|many|TRBJ1-2|TRBV7-6
CASSLAPDNRYGYTF
TGTGCCAGCAGCTTAGCGCCGGACAACCGCTATGGCTACACCTTC
>15|TRBD1|few|TRBJ2-5|TRBV19
CASSTPGQVQETQYF
TGTGCCAGTAGTACCCCCGGACAGGTACAAGAGACCCAGTACTTC
>15|.|.|TRBJ1-2|TRBV6-6
CASSYVPGTNYGYTF
TGTGCCAGCAGTTACGTCCCAGGGACTAACTATGGCTACACCTTC
>12|.|many|TRBJ2-7|TRBV29-1
CSVVVGALEQYF
TGCAGCGTTGTCGTGGGGGCTCTCGAGCAGTACTTC
>18|.|few|TRBJ2-7|TRBV9
CASSLEGHWGRKTGEQYF
TGTGCCAGCAGCTTAGAAGGTCATTGGGGAAGAAAAACGGGTGAGCAGTACTTC
>15|TRBD2|few|TRBJ2-7|TRBV2
CASSHRTSGNYEQYF
TGTGCCAGCAGCCACAGGACTAGCGGGAATTACGAGCAGTACTTC
>14|TRBD1|.|TRBJ2-6|TRBV10-3
CAISALTGDNVLTF
TGTGCCATCAGTGCACTGACAGGGGACAACGTCCTGACTTTC
>13|.|many|TRBJ1-1|TRBV7-9
CASRWTVNTEAFF
TGTGCCAGCAGATGGACAGTGAACACTGAAGCTTTCTTT
>16|.|.|TRBJ2-2|TRBV7-9
CASSLDDKPGMGELFF
TGTGCCAGCAGCTTAGACGACAAACCAGGGATGGGGGAGCTGTTTTTT
>16|TRBD1|.|TRBJ1-2|TRBV5-4
CASSKPGQGGNYGYTF
TGTGCCAGCAGCAAACCGGGACAGGGAGGTAACTATGGCTACACCTTC
>16|TRBD2|.|TRBJ2-3|TRBV24-1
CATSDLPGLARDTQYF
TGTGCCACCAGTGATTTGCCGGGACTAGCCAGAGATACGCAGTATTTT
>15|TRBD1|.|TRBJ1-2|TRBV6-1
CASSYSPDRGNGYTF
TGTGCCAGCAGTTACTCGCCGGACAGGGGAAATGGCTACACCTTC
>12|.|few|TRBJ1-1|TRBV7-9
CASSLIAGEAFF
TGTGCCAGCAGCTTAATAGCGGGTGAAGCTTTCTTT
>14|.|few|TRBJ2-2|TRBV9
CASSVQGNTGELFF
TGTGCCAGCAGCGTTCAGGGGAACACCGGGGAGCTGTTTTTT
>15|.|.|TRBJ2-5|TRBV5-5
CASSPGWQGQETQYF
TGTGCCAGCAGCCCCGGTTGGCAGGGACAAGAGACCCAGTACTTC
>16|.|once|TRBJ2-5|TRBV2
CASSPPQGQGQETQYF
TGTGCCAGCTCACCACCTCAGGGCCAGGGCCAAGAGACCCAGTACTTC
>13|.|.|TRBJ2-5|TRBV11-2
CASRIKQQETQYF
TGTGCCAGCAGAATAAAGCAACAAGAGACCCAGTACTTC
>16|TRBD2|.|TRBJ2-7|TRBV5-6
CASSNILAENSYEQYF
TGTGCCAGCAGCAACATACTAGCGGAGAACTCCTACGAGCAGTACTTC
>17|.|once|TRBJ2-2|TRBV25-1
CASSLSIGGWDTGELFF
TGTGCCAGCAGTTTATCGATTGGGGGATGGGACACCGGGGAGCTGTTTTTT
>15|.|.|TRBJ1-5|TRBV11-3
CASSQGRGNNQPQHF
TGTGCCAGCAGCCAAGGGAGGGGAAACAATCAGCCCCAGCATTTT
>15|TRBD2|.|TRBJ2-7|TRBV11-1
CASSRESGESYEQYF
TGTGCCAGCAGCCGAGAAAGCGGGGAGTCCTACGAGCAGTACTTC
>15|TRBD2|.|TRBJ2-7|TRBV12-5
CASGLVAGRALEQYF
TGTGCTAGTGGTTTGGTGGCCGGGAGGGCCCTCGAGCAGTACTTC
>16|.|.|TRBJ1-2|TRBV15
CATSRGTAKPNYGYTF
TGTGCCACCAGCAGAGGGACAGCGAAACCCAACTATGGCTACACCTTC
>16|TRBD1|.|TRBJ2-7|TRBV7-2
CAGSLGGQGKTYEQYF
TGTGCCGGCAGCTTGGGAGGACAGGGGAAGACCTACGAGCAGTACTTC
>13|.|.|TRBJ2-7|TRBV29-1
CSGRRGGDYEQYF
TGCAGCGGCCGAAGGGGTGGGGACTACGAGCAGTACTTC
>16|TRBD1|many|TRBJ1-1|TRBV25-1
CASGTGSFGMNTEAFF
TGTGCCAGCGGGACAGGGAGTTTTGGGATGAACACTGAAGCTTTCTTT
>15|TRBD1|.|TRBJ1-1|TRBV24-1
CATSSAGQGDPEAFF
TGTGCCACCAGTTCTGCGGGACAGGGCGACCCTGAAGCTTTCTTT
>12|.|few|TRBJ2-2|TRBV25-1
CASSSVTGELFF
TGTGCCAGCAGTTCCGTGACAGGGGAGCTGTTTTTT
>13|.|many|TRBJ2-7|TRBV29-1
CSVEDRRAHEQYF
TGCAGCGTTGAAGATCGTCGGGCTCACGAGCAGTACTTC
>14|.|.|TRBJ1-5|TRBV6-1
CASSEVGGYQPQHF
TGTGCCAGCAGTGAAGTCGGAGGGTATCAGCCCCAGCATTTT
>11|.|.|TRBJ2-5|TRBV19
CASSMMETQYF
TGTGCCAGTAGTATGATGGAGACCCAGTACTTC
>16|TRBD1|.|TRBJ1-1|TRBV20-1
CSARDGQGGMNTEAFF
TGCAGTGCGAGAGACGGACAGGGAGGAATGAACACTGAAGCTTTCTTT
>12|.|few|TRBJ2-7|TRBV10-3
CAIRGFFHEQYF
TGTGCCATTAGGGGGTTTTTCCACGAGCAGTACTTC
>14|.|.|TRBJ2-1|TRBV15
CATSRDGRHNEQFF
TGTGCCACCAGCAGAGATGGGAGACACAATGAGCAGTTCTTC
>15|.|.|TRBJ2-7|TRBV7-9
CASSQGGAVSYEQYF
TGTGCCAGCAGCCAAGGGGGGGCAGTCTCCTACGAGCAGTACTTC
>15|.|once|TRBJ2-7|TRBV9
CASSVFGRVSYEQYF
TGTGCCAGCAGCGTCTTCGGGCGGGTCTCCTACGAGCAGTACTTC
>12|TRBD1|.|TRBJ1-2|TRBV29-1
CSITTGGYGYTF
TGCAGCATCACGACAGGGGGCTATGGCTACACCTTC
>13|TRBD2|.|TRBJ2-7|TRBV2
CARSERGAYEQYF
TGTGCCAGGTCCGAGCGGGGGGCCTACGAGCAGTACTTC
>13|.|many|TRBJ2-7|TRBV29-1
CSVGQGKGYEQYF
TGCAGCGTTGGTCAGGGGAAGGGCTACGAGCAGTACTTC
>14|.|.|TRBJ2-7|TRBV15
CATSRELASYEQYF
TGTGCCACCAGCAGGGAGCTAGCGTCATACGAGCAGTACTTC
>12|.|.|TRBJ2-7|TRBV11-1
CASSSQYNEQYF
TGTGCCAGCAGCTCACAATACAATGAGCAGTACTTC
>14|TRBD1|many|TRBJ1-2|TRBV7-3
CASSRLDREVGYTF
TGTGCCAGCAGCCGCTTGGACAGGGAAGTAGGCTACACCTTC
>15|.|few|TRBJ1-2|TRBV7-9
CASSPGQGLTYGYTF
TGCGCCAGCAGCCCTGGTCAGGGCTTGACATATGGCTACACCTTC
>14|.|.|TRBJ1-2|TRBV25-1
CASRSTGLLRGYTF
TGTGCCAGCAGATCAACAGGGCTGTTACGTGGCTACACCTTC
>15|.|many|TRBJ1-1|TRBV14
CASSKGTTGNTEAFF
TGTGCCAGCAGCAAAGGAACAACGGGGAACACTGAAGCTTTCTTT
>14|.|many|TRBJ1-5|TRBV2
CASSDSGDNQPQHF
TGTGCCAGCAGTGACTCAGGGGACAATCAGCCCCAGCATTTT
>15|.|.|TRBJ2-5|TRBV24-1
CATSATDINQETQYF
TGTGCCACCAGTGCTACAGACATTAACCAAGAGACCCAGTACTTC
>13|.|many|TRBJ2-7|TRBV4-2
CASSQDQGMEQYF
TGTGCCAGCAGCCAAGATCAGGGTATGGAGCAGTACTTC